A selection of T cell receptor beta chains follows, all from one sample in a study of cytomegalovirus exposure and HLA in healthy donors. The table came from immunoSEQ multiplex PCR; TCRdb's copy has only in-frame clones and leaves some out. The table has approximately 170,000 clones, 75% to 90% seen once; the top ten hold over 4%. Sample: PBMCs. These receptors came from a man in his forties or fifties in good health and CMV-seropositive. Both conserved end residues are part of each CDR3. The D gene is left open where the match is weak. The size field is filled for only some rows; it gives once, few, many or a size class.

abundance	v_gene	j_gene	d_gene	len	CDR3aa	CDR3nt
.	TRBV5-4	TRBJ2-1	.	15	CASSLSWEIYNEQFF	TGTGCCAGCAGCTTATCCTGGGAGATCTACAATGAGCAGTTCTTC
.	TRBV30	TRBJ2-5	TRBD2	13	CAWRRGGGETQYF	TGTGCCTGGAGAAGAGGCGGGGGGGAGACCCAGTACTTC
.	TRBV14	TRBJ2-6	.	12	CASRVGANVLTF	TGTGCCAGCCGAGTTGGGGCCAACGTCCTGACTTTC
.	TRBV27	TRBJ2-7	TRBD1	14	CATPDRGNPYEQYF	TGTGCCACCCCCGACAGGGGGAACCCCTACGAGCAGTACTTC
.	TRBV6-5	TRBJ2-7	.	15	CASSQPWDIPYEQYF	TGTGCCAGCAGCCAACCCTGGGACATCCCCTACGAGCAGTACTTC
.	TRBV5-8	TRBJ2-4	.	16	CASSTYSDLAKNIQYF	TGTGCCAGCAGCACCTACAGTGATCTAGCCAAAAACATTCAGTACTTC
once	TRBV10-3	TRBJ2-6	TRBD1	18	CAIRETGGGFSGANVLTF	TGTGCCATCAGAGAGACAGGGGGCGGATTCTCTGGGGCCAACGTCCTGACTTTC
.	TRBV20-1	TRBJ1-6	.	9	CSAGSLPHF	TGCAGTGCGGGCAGTTTGCCTCACTTT
.	TRBV9	TRBJ2-7	.	14	CASSVDPSGYEQYF	TGTGCCAGCAGCGTAGATCCAAGTGGTTACGAGCAGTACTTC
.	TRBV9	TRBJ1-1	.	15	CASSVGLNKNTEAFF	TGTGCCAGCAGCGTAGGGCTGAACAAGAACACTGAAGCTTTCTTT
.	TRBV9	TRBJ1-2	.	14	CASSVGQGDYGYTF	TGTGCCAGCAGCGTAGGTCAGGGCGACTATGGCTACACCTTC
.	TRBV6-6	TRBJ1-5	TRBD1	14	CASRRDSEDQPQHF	TGTGCCAGCAGACGGGACAGCGAGGATCAGCCCCAGCATTTT
once	TRBV7-9	TRBJ2-5	TRBD1	14	CASSPWTGVETQYF	TGTGCCAGCAGCCCTTGGACAGGGGTGGAGACCCAGTACTTC
.	TRBV28	TRBJ1-2	.	16	CASSSSAKGQPYGYTF	TGTGCCAGCAGTTCTTCCGCGAAGGGACAACCCTATGGCTACACCTTC
.	TRBV28	TRBJ1-2	.	14	CASLTGEINYGYTF	TGTGCCAGCTTGACAGGCGAAATTAACTATGGCTACACCTTC
.	TRBV11-2	TRBJ2-6	.	18	CASSRKDIRPSGANVLTF	TGTGCCAGCAGCAGAAAGGACATCCGCCCCTCTGGGGCCAACGTCCTGACTTTC
few	TRBV2	TRBJ2-2	TRBD2	15	CASSLREGHTGELFF	TGTGCCAGCTCCCTACGGGAGGGCCACACCGGGGAGCTGTTTTTT
.	TRBV29-1	TRBJ1-1	TRBD1	13	CSVSTGGDTEAFF	TGCAGCGTCTCTACAGGGGGCGACACTGAAGCTTTCTTT
.	TRBV10-3	TRBJ1-1	.	14	CAISEKGEETEAFF	TGTGCCATCAGTGAGAAAGGGGAGGAAACTGAAGCTTTCTTT
once	TRBV4-1	TRBJ1-3	.	16	CASSRGPAGEGDTIYF	TGCGCCAGCAGCCGGGGTCCGGCAGGGGAGGGGGACACCATATATTTT
.	TRBV6-5	TRBJ2-1	TRBD2	15	CASTKDTSGGNEQFF	TGTGCCAGCACCAAGGACACTAGCGGGGGCAATGAGCAGTTCTTC
.	TRBV9	TRBJ2-7	TRBD1	16	CASSPPGQGSTYEQYF	TGTGCCAGCAGCCCCCCCGGACAGGGTAGTACCTACGAGCAGTACTTC
few	TRBV5-1	TRBJ1-5	.	14	CASSLDSGDQPQHF	TGCGCCAGCAGCTTGGATTCAGGGGATCAGCCCCAGCATTTT
.	TRBV30	TRBJ2-7	.	13	CAWRGANPYEQYF	TGTGCCTGGAGAGGGGCTAATCCTTACGAGCAGTACTTC
.	TRBV7-2	TRBJ2-1	.	15	CASSLEAAPYNEQFF	TGTGCCAGCAGCTTAGAGGCGGCCCCTTACAATGAGCAGTTCTTC
few	TRBV5-1	TRBJ1-2	.	14	CASRLDRSSYGYTF	TGCGCCAGCCGCCTAGACAGGAGCTCCTATGGCTACACCTTC
few	TRBV9	TRBJ2-2	TRBD2	16	CASSETSGGSTGELFF	TGTGCCAGCAGCGAAACTAGCGGGGGCTCCACCGGGGAGCTGTTTTTT
.	TRBV7-8	TRBJ2-7	.	15	CASSLAPTGAYEQYF	TGTGCCAGCAGCTTAGCTCCCACCGGAGCCTACGAGCAGTACTTC
.	TRBV9	TRBJ1-1	TRBD1	15	CASSPRTGSSTEAFF	TGTGCCAGCAGCCCTCGGACAGGAAGCAGCACTGAAGCTTTCTTT
.	TRBV6-1	TRBJ2-1	TRBD2	15	CASIEAGGSYNEQFF	TGTGCCAGCATTGAAGCGGGAGGATCCTACAATGAGCAGTTCTTC
.	TRBV10-3	TRBJ2-7	TRBD1	14	CAISEGTGIYEQYF	TGTGCCATCAGTGAAGGGACAGGGATCTACGAGCAGTACTTC
.	TRBV28	TRBJ2-7	.	12	CASSFPLLEQYF	TGTGCCAGCAGTTTCCCCCTTTTAGAGCAGTACTTC
once	TRBV30	TRBJ1-6	.	15	CACPRLSSYNSPLHF	TGTGCCTGTCCACGACTGAGCTCCTATAATTCACCCCTCCACTTT
.	TRBV18	TRBJ2-7	.	14	CASSPRRGEHEQYF	TGTGCCAGCTCACCGCGCAGGGGGGAACACGAGCAGTACTTC
.	TRBV28	TRBJ2-1	TRBD1	14	CASSSGGSYNEQFF	TGTGCCAGCAGTTCAGGGGGATCCTACAATGAGCAGTTCTTC